This T cell receptor (beta chain) was found in a study of regulatory T cells in long-lasting Graves disease. Overall study results and limits: Whereas around 970 public clonotypes were shared by new patients, persistent patients shared more, at around 2,700. Persistent disease preferred TRBV28, TRBJ1-2 and TRBJ2-5; new disease, TRBV20-1 and TRBJ2-1.

As to this clonotype: The target antigen is unknown.

CDR3 regions were amplified by Arm-PCR using iRepertoire HTBI primers to build TCR beta libraries. TCRdb re-derived calls from the multiplex PCR reads in MiXCR, one entry per CDR3 protein. The data show roughly 450,000 distinct CDR3 sequences, 23% seen once. Germline values: CDR1 DFQATT, CDR2 SNEGSKA (reference sequence). The CDR3 sequence is 16 residues long. The V end was cut by 0 bases, the J end by 2 bases, with 17 bases between. Time point given: persistent/refractory GD, antithyroid drugs over 5 years with positive TRAb. The TCR library was made from RNA that had been extracted from PBMCs in TRIzol. Blood from the periphery, around 9.3 milliliters in all, was drawn into EDTA tubes.

V gene TRBV20-1 combines with J gene TRBJ2-7; D unclear. Sample: peripheral blood mononuclear cells (PBMCs), taken when the disease was refractory, from a patient treated with antithyroid drugs. This sequence originates from a female donor with Graves disease. The CDR3 DNA reads as TGCAGTGCTAGAGATCGGTCTTCTTCCTGGACCTACGAGCAGTACTTC. It yields the protein CSARDRSSSWTYEQYF.